This is a list of T cell receptor beta chains from one sample in a study of blood T cell repertoires in COVID-19. Sequenced by immunoSEQ multiplex PCR; TCRdb stores in-frame clones only, minus some. The repertoire holds approximately 200,000 clones, roughly 88% seen once, with approximately 11% in the top ten. Sample: peripheral blood. These receptors were collected from a human donor with active or convalescent COVID-19. The donor label of this sample is uncertain. The CDR3 runs from the conserved cysteine through the conserved F or W. Fields, in order: J gene, V gene, CDR3 protein.

>TRBJ1-2|TRBV28
CASSLTGSDGYTF
>TRBJ2-5|TRBV2
CAAGRASGSGETQYF
>TRBJ1-6|TRBV10-2
CASSGGTGLSSPLHF
>TRBJ2-7|TRBV5-6
CASSLDRGTGEQYF
>TRBJ2-7|TRBV5-4
CASSPSGGSYEQYF
>TRBJ1-1|TRBV27
CASSFSRGSTEAFF
>TRBJ2-7|TRBV29-1
CSVEDGEKGYEQYF
>TRBJ2-1|TRBV3-1/TRBV3-2
CASRLRGASYNEQFF
>TRBJ2-7|TRBV6-5
CASSSTGAAYEQYF
>TRBJ2-7|TRBV28
CASREGTGLAGPYEQYF
>TRBJ2-2|TRBV7-2
CASSPWRPRGGGELFF
>TRBJ1-5|TRBV15
CATSRALISNQPQHF
>TRBJ1-4|TRBV5-1
CASSLAGGTGSNEKLFF
>TRBJ2-3|TRBV11-2
CASSHGTGDTQYF
>TRBJ1-6|TRBV5-4
CASGQVSGPLHF
>TRBJ1-1|TRBV10-2
CASKLGGGGTEAFF
>TRBJ2-3|TRBV7-2
CASSLGLARSTDTQYF
>TRBJ1-5|TRBV6-5
CASSRGTANNQPQHF
>TRBJ1-6|TRBV5-4
CASSLGPLSSYNSPLHF
>TRBJ2-2|TRBV5-3
CARSFGEQSNTGELFF
>TRBJ2-2|TRBV9
CASSGAGAANTGELFF
>TRBJ2-1|TRBV11-2
CASSHGLAGGEQFF
>TRBJ2-3|TRBV12-3/TRBV12-4
CASSQRDTQYF
>TRBJ1-4|TRBV30
CAWRDTGVTEKLFF
>TRBJ2-5|TRBV6-2/TRBV6-3
CASSYRTGDWTQYF
>TRBJ1-4|TRBV27
CASRTGTFNEKLFF
>TRBJ1-2|TRBV7-9
CASSLDYQIYGYTF
>TRBJ1-6|TRBV27
CASSLSSGAGNSPLHF
>TRBJ1-2|TRBV6-6
CASRGDYGYTF
>TRBJ2-2|TRBV24-1
CATSDPQGGTGYGELFF
>TRBJ1-2|TRBV7-2
CASSLSGGQGYTF
>TRBJ2-7|TRBV11-2
CASSLATGVSYEQYF
>TRBJ2-5|TRBV5-1
CASSPRQGDQETQYF
>TRBJ2-5|TRBV4-1
CASSQDSLGWETQYF
>TRBJ1-2|TRBV9
CASSVGQGTYGYTF
>TRBJ1-2|TRBV5-5
CASSFRDRTNYGYTF
>TRBJ2-7|TRBV2
CASSERGIYEQYF
>TRBJ2-7|TRBV7-2
CASSFTYPYGTGTYEQYF
>TRBJ1-1|TRBV5-1
CASNNRGNTEAFF
>TRBJ1-2|TRBV28
CASSGGANYGYTF
>TRBJ1-2|TRBV7-2
CASSLDRGNYGYTF